This entry is about one TCR beta chain. The antigen is undetermined. With V trimmed by 5 bases and J by 0 bases, 0 bases remained unmatched. The CDR3 is 14 amino acids. The V gene's germline CDR1 is SNHLY and CDR2 FYNNEI. The sample comes from a study of cytotoxic CD8 clonotypes in ibrutinib-treated CLL. Study-level background: The cohort had over ten relapsed/refractory and around 15 treatment-naive patients, 17 IGHV unmutated. After a median 12 months on treatment (6 to 36), response samples were drawn.

Sequencing used immunoSEQ multiplex PCR; TCRdb keeps in-frame clones, though not all of them. Of roughly 20,000 clones in the sample, 74% were seen once. Study-level findings and limits: Clonality showed a rise at ibrutinib response that reversed toward baseline at progression.

The chain joins TRBV2 to TRBJ2-1; 8 bases agree with TRBD2. The clonotype originates from a human donor with chronic lymphocytic leukemia. This sample comprised PBMCs, obtained before ibrutinib treatment. The CDR3 DNA sequence: TGTGCCAGCAGTAGCGGGAGCTCCTACAATGAGCAGTTCTTC. Amino acid sequence: CASSSGSSYNEQFF.